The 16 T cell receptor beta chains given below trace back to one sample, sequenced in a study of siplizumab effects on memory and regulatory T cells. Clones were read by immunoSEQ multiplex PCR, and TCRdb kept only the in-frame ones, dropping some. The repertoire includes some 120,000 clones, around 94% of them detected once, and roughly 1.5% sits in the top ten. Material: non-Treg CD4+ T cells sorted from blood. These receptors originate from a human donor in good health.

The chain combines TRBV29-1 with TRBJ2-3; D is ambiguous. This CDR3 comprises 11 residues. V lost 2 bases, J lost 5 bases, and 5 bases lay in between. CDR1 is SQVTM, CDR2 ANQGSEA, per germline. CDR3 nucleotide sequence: TGCAGCGTTGAATTGGGAGATACGCAGTATTTT. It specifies CSVELGDTQYF.

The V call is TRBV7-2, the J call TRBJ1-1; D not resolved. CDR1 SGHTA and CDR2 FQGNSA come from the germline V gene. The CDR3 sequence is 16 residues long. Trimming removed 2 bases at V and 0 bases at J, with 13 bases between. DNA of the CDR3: TGTGCCAGCAGCTTAATTCCGTTAACCATGAACACTGAAGCTTTCTTT. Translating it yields CASSLIPLTMNTEAFF. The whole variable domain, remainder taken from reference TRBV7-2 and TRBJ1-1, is GAGVSQSPSNKVTEKGKDVELRCDPISGHTALYWYRQSLGQGLEFLIYFQGNSAPDKSGLPSDRFSAERTGGSVSTLTIQRTQQEDSAVYLCASSLIPLTMNTEAFFGQGTRLTVV.

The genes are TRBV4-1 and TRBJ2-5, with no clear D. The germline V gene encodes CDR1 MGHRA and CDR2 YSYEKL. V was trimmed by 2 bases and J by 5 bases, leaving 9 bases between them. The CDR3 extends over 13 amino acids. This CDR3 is CASSQTTLETQYF. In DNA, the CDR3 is TGCGCCAGCAGCCAAACCACCCTGGAGACCCAGTACTTC.

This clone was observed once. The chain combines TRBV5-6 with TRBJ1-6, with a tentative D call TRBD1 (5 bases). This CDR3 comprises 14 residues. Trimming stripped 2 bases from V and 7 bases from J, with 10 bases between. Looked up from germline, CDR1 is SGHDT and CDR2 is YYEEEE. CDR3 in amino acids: CASSFDSENSPLHF. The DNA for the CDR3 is TGTGCCAGCAGCTTTGACAGTGAGAATTCACCCCTCCACTTT.

CDR3 residues: CASSSIVVRYTF. The CDR3 DNA follows: TGTGCCAGCAGCAGCATTGTAGTGCGCTACACCTTC. The chain links TRBV6-1 to TRBJ1-2; D gene uncertain. This CDR3 contains 12 residues. CDR1 and CDR2 from the germline V gene are MNHNS and SASEGT. V dropped 6 bases and J dropped 9 bases, with 14 bases sitting between them.

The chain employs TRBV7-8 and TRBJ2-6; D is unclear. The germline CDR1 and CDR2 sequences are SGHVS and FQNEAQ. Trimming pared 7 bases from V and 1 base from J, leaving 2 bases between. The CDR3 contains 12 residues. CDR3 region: CASTSGANVLTF. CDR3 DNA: TGTGCCAGCACGTCTGGGGCCAACGTCCTGACTTTC.

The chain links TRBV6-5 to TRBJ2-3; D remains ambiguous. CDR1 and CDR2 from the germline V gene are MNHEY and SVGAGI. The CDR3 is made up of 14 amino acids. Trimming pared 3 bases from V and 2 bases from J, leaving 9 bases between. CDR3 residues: CASSYGVNTDTQYF. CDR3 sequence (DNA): TGTGCCAGCAGTTATGGGGTGAACACAGATACGCAGTATTTT.

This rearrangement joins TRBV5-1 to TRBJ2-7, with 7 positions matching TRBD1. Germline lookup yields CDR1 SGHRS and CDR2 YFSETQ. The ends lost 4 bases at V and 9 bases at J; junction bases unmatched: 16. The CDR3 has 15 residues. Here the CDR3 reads CASSPMGQPQDGQYF. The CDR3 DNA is TGCGCCAGCAGCCCTATGGGACAGCCTCAGGACGGGCAGTACTTC.

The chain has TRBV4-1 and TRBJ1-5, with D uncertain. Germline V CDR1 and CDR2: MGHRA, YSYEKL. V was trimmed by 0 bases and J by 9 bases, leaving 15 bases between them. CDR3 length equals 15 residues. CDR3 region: CASSQDPRPEAPQHF. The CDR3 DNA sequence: TGCGCCAGCAGCCAAGACCCCAGGCCAGAGGCGCCCCAGCATTTT.

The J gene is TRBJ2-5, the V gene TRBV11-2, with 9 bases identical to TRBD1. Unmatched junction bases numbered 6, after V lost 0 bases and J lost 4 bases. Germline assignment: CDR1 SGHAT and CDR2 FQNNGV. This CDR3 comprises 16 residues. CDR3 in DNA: TGTGCCAGCAGCTTAGATCTGTACAGGGGGCGAGAGACCCAGTACTTC. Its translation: CASSLDLYRGRETQYF.

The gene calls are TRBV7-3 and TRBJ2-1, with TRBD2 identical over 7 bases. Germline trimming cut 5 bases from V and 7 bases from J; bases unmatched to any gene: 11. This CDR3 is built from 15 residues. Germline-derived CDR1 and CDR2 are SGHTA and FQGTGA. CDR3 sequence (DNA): TGTGCCAGCAGCCTGTCCGCTAGCGGTAAGAATGAGCAGTTCTTC. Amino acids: CASSLSASGKNEQFF. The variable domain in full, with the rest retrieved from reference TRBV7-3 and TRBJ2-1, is GAGVSQTPSNKVTEKGKYVELRCDPISGHTALYWYRQSLGQGPEFLIYFQGTGAADDSGLPNDRFFAVRPEGSVSTLKIQRTERGDSAVYLCASSLSASGKNEQFFGPGTRLTVL.

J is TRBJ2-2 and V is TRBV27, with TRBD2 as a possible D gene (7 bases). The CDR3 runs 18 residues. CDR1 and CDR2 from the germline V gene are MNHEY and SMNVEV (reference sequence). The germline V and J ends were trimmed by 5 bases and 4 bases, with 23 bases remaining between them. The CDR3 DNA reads TGTGCCAGCAGTCATTGGCCCCGCACGGGGGGCAGCACCGGGGAGCTGTTTTTT. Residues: CASSHWPRTGGSTGELFF.

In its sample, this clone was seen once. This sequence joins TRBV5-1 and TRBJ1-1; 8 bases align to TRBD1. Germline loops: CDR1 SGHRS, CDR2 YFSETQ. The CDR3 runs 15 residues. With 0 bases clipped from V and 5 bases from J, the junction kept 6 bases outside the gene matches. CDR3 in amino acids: CASSLEQGAGTEAFF. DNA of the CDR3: TGCGCCAGCAGCTTGGAGCAGGGGGCAGGGACTGAAGCTTTCTTT.

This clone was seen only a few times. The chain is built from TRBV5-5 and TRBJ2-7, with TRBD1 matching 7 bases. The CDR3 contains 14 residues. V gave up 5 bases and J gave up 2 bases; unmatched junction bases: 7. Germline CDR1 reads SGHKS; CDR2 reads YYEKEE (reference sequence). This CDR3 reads CASRRQGAAYEQYF. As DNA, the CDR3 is TGTGCCAGCAGAAGACAGGGTGCTGCCTACGAGCAGTACTTC.

The CDR3 coding sequence is TGCGCCAGCAGCTTGGCAGAGAATGGCTACACCTTC. This encodes CASSLAENGYTF. The rearrangement links TRBV5-1 to TRBJ1-2; D is uncertain. The length of the CDR3 is 12 residues. V was cut by 0 bases and J by 6 bases, with 6 bases left in between. CDR1 and CDR2 (germline): SGHRS, YFSETQ.

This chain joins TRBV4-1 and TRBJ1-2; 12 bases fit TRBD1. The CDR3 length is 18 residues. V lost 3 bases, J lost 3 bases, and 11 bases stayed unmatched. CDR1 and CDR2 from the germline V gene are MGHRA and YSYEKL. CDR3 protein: CASSHPGTGGPRDYGYTF. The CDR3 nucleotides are TGCGCCAGCAGCCACCCCGGGACAGGGGGCCCCCGAGACTATGGCTACACCTTC.